The next 31 T cell receptor beta chains were all read from a single sample in a study of blood T cell repertoires in COVID-19. Profiled with immunoSEQ multiplex PCR; TCRdb holds only in-frame clones, not every one. The table includes 250,000 to 400,000 clones, 85% to 90% detected once. Sequenced material: peripheral blood. The receptor set was obtained from a young woman with COVID-19, enrolled during active disease.

This clone was seen only once. The chain employs TRBV6-4 and TRBJ2-5; TRBD2 agrees at 8 bases. The length of the CDR3 is 16 residues. J was trimmed by 7 bases and V by 4 bases; bases with no gene match: 14. Germline V gives CDR1 MRHNA, CDR2 SNTAGT. CDR3 nucleotides: TGTGCCAGCAGTGCACCTTTATCGGGAGGGAGGGGGACCCAGTACTTC. Protein sequence: CASSAPLSGGRGTQYF.

This clone was detected once. The J gene is TRBJ1-6, the V gene TRBV2; D unresolved. The CDR3 contains 12 residues. Per germline, CDR1 SNHLY and CDR2 FYNNEI. The ends were cut back, 8 bases at V and 7 bases at J, with 9 bases in the middle. This CDR3 is CASQDWNSPLHF. CDR3 DNA sequence: TGTGCCAGCCAGGACTGGAATTCACCCCTCCACTTT.

This chain joins TRBV6-5 and TRBJ2-2, with a weak D call TRBD2 (5 bases). Deletions cut 6 bases from V and 6 bases from J, with 8 bases between. CDR1 and CDR2 (germline): MNHEY, SVGAGI. The CDR3 extends over 12 amino acids. CDR3 in amino acids: CASRGGSGELFF. The CDR3 coding sequence is TGTGCCAGCAGGGGCGGGTCCGGGGAGCTGTTTTTT.

V gene TRBV28 combines with J gene TRBJ2-1, with 8 bases lining up with TRBD2. The CDR3 contains 14 residues. Germline CDR1 is MDHEN and CDR2 is SYDVKM. The trim removed 3 bases at V and 9 bases at J, leaving 7 bases unmatched. The CDR3 nucleotides are TGTGCCAGCAGTTTGGCGGGAGGAATGGGTGAGCAGTTCTTC. It is translated as CASSLAGGMGEQFF.

This chain joins TRBV7-6 and TRBJ2-7; the match to TRBD1 covers 10 bases. The V gene end was trimmed by 5 bases and the J gene end by 7 bases; junction bases not matched to a gene: 5. CDR1 SGHVS and CDR2 FNYEAQ come from the germline V gene. The CDR3 is 13 amino acids. The CDR3: CASSTTGGGEQYF. The CDR3 DNA reads as TGTGCCAGCAGCACGACAGGGGGCGGTGAGCAGTACTTC.

This chain uses TRBV2 with TRBJ1-5; D is ambiguous. Germline loops: CDR1 SNHLY, CDR2 FYNNEI. V lost 6 bases to trimming and J lost 0 bases, with 12 bases between them. The CDR3 is 15 residues long. The CDR3 coding sequence is TGTGCCAGCAGCTCAGAGGTTGATAGCAATCAGCCCCAGCATTTT. It translates to CASSSEVDSNQPQHF.

In its sample, this clone was seen a few times. The chain is built from TRBV3-1 (or the pseudogene TRBV3-2) and TRBJ1-3, with D tentatively TRBD1 (6 bases). Germline lookup yields CDR1 LGHDT and CDR2 YNNKEL (reference sequence). The CDR3 has 14 amino acids. Trimming cost V 11 bases and J 0 bases, with 14 bases left between them. CDR3 residues: CACAGELSGNTIYF. The CDR3 nucleotides read TGTGCCTGCGCAGGGGAACTCTCTGGAAACACCATATATTTT.

V gene TRBV2 combines with J gene TRBJ1-4; tentative D call: TRBD1 (5 bases). Germline assignment: CDR1 SNHLY and CDR2 FYNNEI. Between the trimmed V and J ends, which lost 6 bases and 8 bases, there was a span of 13 bases. CDR3 size: 13 residues. CDR3 in amino acids: CASRGEGFEKLFF. In nucleotides, the CDR3 is TGTGCCAGCAGGGGGGAGGGTTTCGAAAAACTGTTTTTT.

DNA of the CDR3: TGTGCCAGCAGCGTAGAGGCGGTCCCCTTCGGGGAGCTGTTTTTT. Translation: CASSVEAVPFGELFF. The chain is built from TRBV9 and TRBJ2-2; no reliable D call. Trimming took off 0 bases at V and 7 bases at J, with 13 bases between the two ends. Looked up from germline, CDR1 is SGDLS and CDR2 is YYNGEE. The CDR3 extends over 15 amino acids.

This clone was picked up one time. The chain has TRBV9 and TRBJ1-4; tentative D call: TRBD1 (5 bases). The germline V gene encodes CDR1 SGDLS and CDR2 YYNGEE. Trimming cost V 4 bases and J 3 bases, with 10 bases left between them. This CDR3 has 14 amino acids. The CDR3 DNA reads as TGTGCCAGCAGCAGGGGAAGGGCTAATGAAAAACTGTTTTTT. Amino acids: CASSRGRANEKLFF.

The chain carries TRBV7-8 and TRBJ1-5, with TRBD1 matching over 7 bases. There are 16 residues in the CDR3. The ends lost 3 bases at V and 0 bases at J; junction bases unmatched: 5. The germline V gene encodes CDR1 SGHVS and CDR2 FQNEAQ. This chain's CDR3 is CASSLKRQGSNQPQHF. The CDR3 coding sequence is TGTGCCAGCAGCTTGAAACGACAGGGTAGCAATCAGCCCCAGCATTTT. The complete variable domain, with remaining parts taken from reference TRBV7-8 and TRBJ1-5, reads GAGVSQSPRYKVAKRGQDVALRCDPISGHVSLFWYQQALGQGPEFLTYFQNEAQLDKSGLPSDRFFAERPEGSVSTLKIQRTQQEDSAVYLCASSLKRQGSNQPQHFGDGTRLSIL.

The rearrangement uses TRBV12-5 and TRBJ1-1; no reliable D call. V lost 1 base to trimming and J lost 2 bases, with 17 bases between them. Germline V gene lookup returns CDR1 LGHNT and CDR2 FRNRAP. This CDR3 comprises 17 residues. The CDR3: CASGLETPAEGNTEAFF. The CDR3 bases are TGTGCTAGTGGTTTGGAAACGCCCGCGGAGGGAAACACTGAAGCTTTCTTT.

This clone has a count of ten or more. The chain couples TRBV5-1 to TRBJ2-5, with 7 bases aligning to TRBD2. The length of the CDR3 is 16 residues. The ends lost 0 bases at V and 4 bases at J; junction bases unmatched: 9. Germline CDR1 reads SGHRS; CDR2 reads YFSETQ. This CDR3 reads CASSLGGAGVGETQYF. CDR3 DNA sequence: TGCGCCAGCAGCTTGGGGGGCGCGGGAGTAGGAGAGACCCAGTACTTC.

The chain couples TRBV2 to TRBJ2-5; weak D call: TRBD2 (5 bases). Between the trimmed V and J ends, which lost 4 bases and 4 bases, there was a span of 10 bases. The CDR3 extends over 13 amino acids. Germline-derived CDR1 and CDR2 are SNHLY and FYNNEI. CDR3 DNA: TGTGCCAGCAGTGGGCCCGAGGGAGAGACCCAGTACTTC. Translating it yields CASSGPEGETQYF.

The chain combines TRBV11-2 with TRBJ2-7; D is uncertain. V lost 1 base and J lost 6, with 13 bases in between. The length of the CDR3 is 14 residues. The germline V gene encodes CDR1 SGHAT and CDR2 FQNNGV. For the CDR3, the DNA is TGTGCCAGCAGCTTAGTTTTAGTCCTATCCGAGCAGTACTTC. Translating it yields CASSLVLVLSEQYF.

This clone has only one observation. J is TRBJ2-7 and V is TRBV18; 9 nucleotides match TRBD1. With 3 bases clipped from V and 6 bases from J, the junction kept 0 bases outside the gene matches. The CDR3 contains 12 residues. CDR1 KGHSH and CDR2 LQKENI come from the germline V gene. DNA for the CDR3: TGTGCCAGCTCACCGGGACAGGGCGAGCAGTACTTC. Translating gives CASSPGQGEQYF.

Comment on this clone: At one end, the junction sequence differs from germline, possibly due to a read error. The J gene is TRBJ1-1, the V gene TRBV29-1, with D possibly matching TRBD1 (5 bases). This CDR3 is 14 amino acids long. Germline V gene data show CDR1 as SQVTM and CDR2 as ANQGSEA. The DNA of the CDR3 is TGCAGCGCTGAACTGGGACTTTCATTCGCTGAAGCTTTCTTT. Its translation is CSAELGLSFAEAFF.

The genes are TRBV5-1 and TRBJ1-6; the match to TRBD1 covers 7 bases. Unmatched junction bases numbered 3, after V lost 4 bases and J lost 5 bases. Germline loops: CDR1 SGHRS, CDR2 YFSETQ. The CDR3 runs to 14 residues. The CDR3 sequence: CASSRTGDNSPLHF. CDR3 nucleotides: TGCGCCAGCAGCCGGACAGGAGATAATTCACCCCTCCACTTT.

V and J are TRBV9 and TRBJ2-6, with a possible D match to TRBD1 (6 bases). The germline V gene has CDR1 SGDLS and CDR2 YYNGEE. V was cut by 4 bases and J by 0 bases, with 14 bases left in between. The CDR3 contains 17 residues. This CDR3 reads CASSWKLGGSGANVLTF. The CDR3 DNA reads TGTGCCAGCAGCTGGAAACTAGGGGGCTCTGGGGCCAACGTCCTGACTTTC.

The chain recombines TRBV27 with TRBJ2-7, with a tentative D call TRBD2 (5 bases). The CDR3 has 15 residues. Trimming pared 2 bases from V and 0 bases from J, leaving 11 bases between. Germline loops: CDR1 MNHEY, CDR2 SMNVEV (reference sequence). The DNA for the CDR3 is TGTGCCAGCAGTTTAAGCGGCGGGTACTCCTACGAGCAGTACTTC. Translation gives CASSLSGGYSYEQYF.

The V and J genes are TRBV5-4 and TRBJ1-1; possible D gene TRBD1, 5 bases. The CDR3 has 12 residues. CDR1 and CDR2 from the germline V gene are SGHNT and YYREEE (reference sequence). V was shortened by 0 bases and J by 11 bases, with 11 bases between the two germline ends. The CDR3 region has the DNA TGTGCCAGCAGCTTGGTAGACAGCCGGGCTTTCTTT. It translates to CASSLVDSRAFF. Combining the CDR3 with reference TRBV5-4 and TRBJ1-1 gives the whole variable domain ETGVTQSPTHLIKTRGQQVTLRCSSQSGHNTVSWYQQALGQGPQFIFQYYREEENGRGNFPPRFSGLQFPNYSSELNVNALELDDSALYLCASSLVDSRAFFGQGTRLTVV.

The CDR3 DNA follows: TGCGCCAGCAGCTTGGCCGCCGGGACAGGAACCTACGAGCAGTACTTC. Translated, it gives CASSLAAGTGTYEQYF. This chain joins TRBV5-1 and TRBJ2-7, with TRBD1 matching 8 bases. Germline assignment: CDR1 SGHRS and CDR2 YFSETQ. V was clipped by 0 bases and J by 2 bases; unmatched bases: 7. The length of the CDR3 is 16 residues.

The V call is TRBV5-6, the J call TRBJ2-1, with D perhaps TRBD1 (6 bases). V shed 0 bases and J shed 6 bases, with 16 bases lying between them. The V gene's germline CDR1 is SGHDT and CDR2 YYEEEE. This CDR3 spans 16 amino acids. The CDR3 nucleotides are TGTGCCAGCAGCTTGGCGGCGGCAGGGGCGTTCAATGAGCAGTTCTTC. It is translated as CASSLAAAGAFNEQFF.

The V call is TRBV5-1, the J call TRBJ1-2; D is perhaps TRBD1 (6 bases). CDR3 size: 15 residues. Trimming pared 0 bases from V and 4 bases from J, leaving 13 bases between. CDR1 is SGHRS, CDR2 YFSETQ, per germline. Here the CDR3 reads CASSLGAPQGYGYTF. CDR3 bases: TGCGCCAGCAGCTTGGGGGCCCCACAGGGCTATGGCTACACCTTC.

This sequence joins TRBV23-1 and TRBJ2-1; tentatively, D is TRBD1 (6 bases). TRBV23-1 is an ORF, and what it does is uncertain. V gave up 11 bases and J gave up 5 bases, with 19 bases separating them. CDR3 length equals 14 residues. The CDR3 loop is CADYGRGGDNEQFF. DNA of the CDR3: TGCGCCGATTACGGCAGGGGTGGGGACAATGAGCAGTTCTTC.

This clone came up once. The rearrangement uses TRBV21-1 and TRBJ1-1; the table names TRBD1, a call not compared with the DNA. TRBV21-1 is shown as a pseudogene. The CDR3 contains 16 residues. CDR3 bases: TGTGCCAGCAGCAAGGGGGACAGACCCATGAACACTGAAGCTTTCTTT. Amino acid sequence: CASSKGDRPMNTEAFF.

The chain employs TRBV6-6 and TRBJ2-7; D is unclear. Trimming removed 2 bases from V and 2 bases from J, with 7 bases in between. Per germline, CDR1 MNHNY and CDR2 SVGAGI (reference sequence). This CDR3 has 13 amino acids. CDR3 nucleotides: TGTGCCAGCAGTTACCGACAAGCCTACGAGCAGTACTTC. This gives the protein CASSYRQAYEQYF.

This clone was seen only once. V is TRBV27 and J is TRBJ1-1; maybe TRBD1 (5 bases). CDR3 length: 16 residues. Deletions cut 4 bases from V and 3 bases from J, with 18 bases between. Germline-derived CDR1 and CDR2 are MNHEY and SMNVEV (reference sequence). The CDR3 sequence is CASSSVGFQGDTEAFF. The CDR3 DNA reads as TGTGCCAGCAGTTCGGTGGGATTTCAGGGCGACACTGAAGCTTTCTTT.

This CDR3 is CAISDSDYYNEQFF. Here the CDR3 DNA reads TGTGCCATCAGTGACTCGGACTACTACAATGAGCAGTTCTTC. The V and J genes are TRBV10-3 and TRBJ2-1; TRBD2 is a possible D gene (6 bases). The germline V gene encodes CDR1 ENHRY and CDR2 SYGVKD. V dropped 3 bases and J dropped 3 bases, with 9 bases sitting between them. The CDR3 contains 14 residues.

V and J are TRBV19 and TRBJ2-7; D not resolved. Trimming took 6 bases from V and 2 from J, leaving 5 bases between them. The CDR3 extends over 11 amino acids. Germline CDR1 LNHDA, CDR2 SQIVND (reference sequence). Here the CDR3 DNA reads TGTGCCAGTAGCGCGGCCTACGAGCAGTACTTC. Protein product: CASSAAYEQYF.

V is TRBV9 and J is TRBJ1-1; D is unclear. The CDR3 totals 13 residues. In germline, CDR1 is SGDLS, CDR2 YYNGEE. The V end lost 2 bases, the J end lost 2 bases, and 7 bases lay between the germline ends. CDR3 residues: CASSVSPNTEAFF. Here the CDR3 DNA reads TGTGCCAGCAGCGTGAGTCCCAACACTGAAGCTTTCTTT.